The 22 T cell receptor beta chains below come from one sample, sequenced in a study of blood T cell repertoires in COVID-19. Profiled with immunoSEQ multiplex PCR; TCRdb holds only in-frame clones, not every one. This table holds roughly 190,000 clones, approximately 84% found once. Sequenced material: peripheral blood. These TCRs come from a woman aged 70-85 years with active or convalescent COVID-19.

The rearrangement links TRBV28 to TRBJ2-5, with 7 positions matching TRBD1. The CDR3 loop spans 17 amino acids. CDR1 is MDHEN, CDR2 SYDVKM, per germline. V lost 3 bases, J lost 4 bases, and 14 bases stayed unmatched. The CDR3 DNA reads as TGTGCCAGCAGTTTGCCCCCGACAGGGATCCCCAGAGAGACCCAGTACTTC. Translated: CASSLPPTGIPRETQYF. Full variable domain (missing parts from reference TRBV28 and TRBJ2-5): DVKVTQSSRYLVKRTGEKVFLECVQDMDHENMFWYRQDPGLGLRLIYFSYDVKMKEKGDIPEGYSVSREKKERFSLILESASTNQTSMYLCASSLPPTGIPRETQYFGPGTRLLVL.

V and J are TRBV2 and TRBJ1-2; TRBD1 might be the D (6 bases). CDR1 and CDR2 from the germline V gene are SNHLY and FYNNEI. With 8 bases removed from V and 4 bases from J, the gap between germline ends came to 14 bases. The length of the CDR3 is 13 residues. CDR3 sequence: CASGTPAGYGYTF. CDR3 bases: TGTGCCAGCGGGACACCCGCTGGCTATGGCTACACCTTC.

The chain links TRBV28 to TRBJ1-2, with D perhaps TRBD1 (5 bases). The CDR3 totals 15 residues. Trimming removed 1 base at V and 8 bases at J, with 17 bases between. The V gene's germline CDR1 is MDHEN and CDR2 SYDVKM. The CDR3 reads CASSLSPEWGAGYTF. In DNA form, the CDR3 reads TGTGCCAGCAGTTTATCCCCAGAGTGGGGCGCAGGCTACACCTTC.

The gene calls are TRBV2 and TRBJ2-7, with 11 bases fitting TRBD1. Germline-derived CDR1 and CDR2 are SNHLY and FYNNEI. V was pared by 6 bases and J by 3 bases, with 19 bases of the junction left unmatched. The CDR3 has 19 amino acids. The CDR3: CASSHRRGLDRGQLYEQYF. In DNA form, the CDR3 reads TGTGCCAGCAGCCACCGGAGAGGCCTGGACAGGGGGCAACTCTACGAGCAGTACTTC.

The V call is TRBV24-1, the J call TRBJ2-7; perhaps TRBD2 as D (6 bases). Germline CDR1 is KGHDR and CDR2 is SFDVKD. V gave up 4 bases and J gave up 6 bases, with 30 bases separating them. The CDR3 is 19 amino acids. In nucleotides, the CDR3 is TGTGCCACCAGTGAGAGTAGGGGAGGATCGAGTGGCCTTGCTGGCGAGCAGTACTTC. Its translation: CATSESRGGSSGLAGEQYF.

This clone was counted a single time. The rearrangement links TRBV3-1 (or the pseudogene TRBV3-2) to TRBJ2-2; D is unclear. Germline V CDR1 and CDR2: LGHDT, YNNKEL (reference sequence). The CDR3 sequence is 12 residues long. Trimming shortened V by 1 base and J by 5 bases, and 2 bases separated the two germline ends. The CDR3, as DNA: TGTGCCAGCAGCCAAGCTACCGGGGAGCTGTTTTTT. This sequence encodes CASSQATGELFF.

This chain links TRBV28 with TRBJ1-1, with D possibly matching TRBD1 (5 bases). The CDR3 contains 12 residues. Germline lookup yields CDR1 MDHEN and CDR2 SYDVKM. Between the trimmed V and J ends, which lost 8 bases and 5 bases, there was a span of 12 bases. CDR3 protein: CASFDSGTEAFF. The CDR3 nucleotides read TGTGCCAGCTTTGACAGCGGGACTGAAGCTTTCTTT.

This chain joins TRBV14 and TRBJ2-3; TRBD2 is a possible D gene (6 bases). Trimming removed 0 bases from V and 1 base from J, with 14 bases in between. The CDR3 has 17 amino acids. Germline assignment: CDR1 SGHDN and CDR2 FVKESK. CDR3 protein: CASSQERRVPGTDTQYF. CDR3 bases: TGTGCCAGCAGCCAAGAGCGGAGGGTCCCTGGCACAGATACGCAGTATTTT.

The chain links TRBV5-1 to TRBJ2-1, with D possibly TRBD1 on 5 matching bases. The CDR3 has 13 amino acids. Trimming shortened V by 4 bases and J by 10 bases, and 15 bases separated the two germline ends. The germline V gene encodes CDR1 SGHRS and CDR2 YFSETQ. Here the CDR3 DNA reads TGCGCCAGCAGCCCCGGACATCATGACGAGCAGTTCTTC. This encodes CASSPGHHDEQFF.

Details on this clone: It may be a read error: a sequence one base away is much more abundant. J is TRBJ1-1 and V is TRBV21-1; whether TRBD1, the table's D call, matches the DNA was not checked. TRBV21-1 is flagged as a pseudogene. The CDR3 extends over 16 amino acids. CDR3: CASSKWGTGDHTEAFF. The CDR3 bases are TGTGCCAGCAGCAAATGGGGGACAGGGGACCACACTGAAGCTTTCTTT.

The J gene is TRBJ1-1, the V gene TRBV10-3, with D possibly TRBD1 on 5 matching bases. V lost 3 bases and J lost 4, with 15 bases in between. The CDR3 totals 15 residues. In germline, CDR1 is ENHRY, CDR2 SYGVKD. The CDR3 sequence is CAISDRGGFGTEAFF. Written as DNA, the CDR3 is TGTGCCATCAGTGATCGGGGGGGGTTCGGCACTGAAGCTTTCTTT.

CDR3 sequence: CASRGPGLDNEQFF. The CDR3 bases are TGTGCCAGCAGAGGGCCAGGGCTCGACAATGAGCAGTTCTTC. The chain employs TRBV7-9 and TRBJ2-1; tentatively, D is TRBD1 (5 bases). CDR1 SEHNR and CDR2 FQNEAQ come from the germline V gene (reference sequence). This CDR3 is built from 14 residues. Trimming left V 6 bases short and J 5 bases short, with 14 bases between.

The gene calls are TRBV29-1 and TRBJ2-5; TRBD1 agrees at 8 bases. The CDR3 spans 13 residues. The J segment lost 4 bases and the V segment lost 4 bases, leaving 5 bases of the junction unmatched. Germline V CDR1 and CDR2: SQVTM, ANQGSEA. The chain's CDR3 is CSVARGLGETQYF. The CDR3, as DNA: TGCAGCGTTGCCAGGGGGCTCGGAGAGACCCAGTACTTC.

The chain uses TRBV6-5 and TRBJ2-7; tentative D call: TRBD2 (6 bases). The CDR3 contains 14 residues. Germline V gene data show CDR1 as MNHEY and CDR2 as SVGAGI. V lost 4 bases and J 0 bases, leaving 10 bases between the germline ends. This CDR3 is CASSSPGSSYEQYF. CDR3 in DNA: TGTGCCAGCAGTTCCCCCGGGAGCTCCTACGAGCAGTACTTC.

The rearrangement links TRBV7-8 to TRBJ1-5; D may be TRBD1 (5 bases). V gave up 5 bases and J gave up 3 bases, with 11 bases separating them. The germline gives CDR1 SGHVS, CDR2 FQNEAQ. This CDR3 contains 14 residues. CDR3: CASSLGGYNQPQHF. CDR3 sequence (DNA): TGTGCCAGCAGCCTCGGGGGGTACAATCAGCCCCAGCATTTT.

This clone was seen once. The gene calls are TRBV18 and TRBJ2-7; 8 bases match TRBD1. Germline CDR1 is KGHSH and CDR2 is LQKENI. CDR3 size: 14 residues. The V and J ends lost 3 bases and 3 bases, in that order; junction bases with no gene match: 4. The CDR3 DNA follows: TGTGCCAGCTCACCGGGACAGGCGGGCTACGAGCAGTACTTC. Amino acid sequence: CASSPGQAGYEQYF.

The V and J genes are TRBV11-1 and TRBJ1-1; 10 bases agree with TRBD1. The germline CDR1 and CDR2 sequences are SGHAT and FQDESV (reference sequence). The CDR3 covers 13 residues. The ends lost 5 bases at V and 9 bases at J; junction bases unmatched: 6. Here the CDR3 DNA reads TGTGCCAGCAGCGGCCCGGGACAGGGGCAAGCTTTCTTT. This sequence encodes CASSGPGQGQAFF. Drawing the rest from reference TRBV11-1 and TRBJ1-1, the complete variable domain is EAEVAQSPRYKITEKSQAVAFWCDPISGHATLYWYRQILGQGPELLVQFQDESVVDDSQLPKDRFSAERLKGVDSTLKIQPAELGDSAMYLCASSGPGQGQAFFGQGTRLTVV.

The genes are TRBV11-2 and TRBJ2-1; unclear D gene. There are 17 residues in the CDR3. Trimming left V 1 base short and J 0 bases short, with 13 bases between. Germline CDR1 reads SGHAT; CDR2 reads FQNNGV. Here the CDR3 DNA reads TGTGCCAGCAGCTTAGGGCTAGTCGGAAGCTCCTACAATGAGCAGTTCTTC. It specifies CASSLGLVGSSYNEQFF.

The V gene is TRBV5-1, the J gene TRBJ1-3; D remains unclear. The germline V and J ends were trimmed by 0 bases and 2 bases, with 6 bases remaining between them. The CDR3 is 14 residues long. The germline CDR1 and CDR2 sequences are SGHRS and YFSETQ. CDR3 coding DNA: TGCGCCAGCAGCTTGGGGGCGACTGGAAACACCATATATTTT. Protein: CASSLGATGNTIYF.

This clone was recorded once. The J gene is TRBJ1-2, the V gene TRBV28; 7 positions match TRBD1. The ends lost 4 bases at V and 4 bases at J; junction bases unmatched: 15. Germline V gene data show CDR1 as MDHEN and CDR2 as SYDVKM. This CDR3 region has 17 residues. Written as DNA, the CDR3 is TGTGCCAGCAGTTCCTCAACCACAGGGGACTCAATCTATGGCTACACCTTC. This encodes CASSSSTTGDSIYGYTF.

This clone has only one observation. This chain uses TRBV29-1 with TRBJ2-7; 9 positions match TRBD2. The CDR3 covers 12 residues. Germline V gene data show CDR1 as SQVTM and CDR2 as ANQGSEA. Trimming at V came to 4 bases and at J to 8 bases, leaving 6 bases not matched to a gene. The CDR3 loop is CSVGLAGKQQYF. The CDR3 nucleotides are TGCAGCGTTGGGCTAGCGGGGAAACAGCAGTACTTC.

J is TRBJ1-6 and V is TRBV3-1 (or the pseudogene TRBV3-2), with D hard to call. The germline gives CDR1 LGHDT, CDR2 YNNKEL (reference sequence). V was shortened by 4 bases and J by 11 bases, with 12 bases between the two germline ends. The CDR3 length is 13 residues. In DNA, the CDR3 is TGTGCCAGCAGCCGCGGAGATAACACACCCCTCCACTTT. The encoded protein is CASSRGDNTPLHF.